This T cell receptor (beta chain) was identified during a study of T-cell reconstitution after alpha-beta-depleted transplantation in children. This clonotype was seen just once. This CDR3 region has 14 residues. V dropped 6 bases and J dropped 5; count of bases not matched to a gene: 7. Germline CDR1 reads LGHNA; CDR2 reads YNFKEQ. The library targeted TCRbeta and was prepared with unique molecular identifiers. Via MiXCR, TCRdb re-called the PCR reads, giving one row per CDR3 protein. This sample has around 480,000 distinct CDR3 sequences, with around a third found just once. The clonotype originates from a human donor who donated a stem cell graft to a child with aplastic anemia. The gene calls are TRBV4-2 and TRBJ2-3; 8 bases agree with TRBD2. This material consisted of PBMCs from the stem cell graft donor, taken from the stem cell graft. The chain's CDR3 is CASSQREIRDTQYF. The CDR3 bases are TGTGCCAGCAGTCAGCGGGAGATCCGAGATACGCAGTATTTT.